The clone carrying this T cell receptor beta chain was seen a handful of times. Its target is unknown. There are 17 residues in the CDR3. V trimming: 2 bases; J trimming: 2 bases; junction bases outside the gene matches: 10. CDR1 and CDR2 (germline): MNHEY, SMNVEV (reference sequence). This entry belongs to a study of blood T cells in healthy people across ages. Study results and caveats: Any changes in expanded clonotypes were possibly confounded, as donor CMV status remained unknown.

Alongside a J-beta primer mix, a sample-barcoded 5' primer served in a second PCR lasting roughly 7 to 11 cycles. TCRdb re-analysed the 5' RACE reads in MiXCR, keeping a single row per CDR3 protein. The profile covers 600,000 to 1,000,000 distinct CDR3 sequences, with roughly 25% appearing a single time and more than 3% taken by the ten largest. This same sample was also part of a study on T cells of mothers and their children. This second report adds: A few healthy Caucasian mothers, along with their six children, served as the donors.

Sample: blood. The chain is built from TRBV27 and TRBJ2-3, with 7 bases identical to TRBD2. This sequence originates from a boy between 10 and 17 years old in good health. The CDR3 region has the DNA TGTGCCAGCAGTTTAGGTAGATTCGGGGGGAACACAGATACGCAGTATTTT. Translating it yields CASSLGRFGGNTDTQYF.